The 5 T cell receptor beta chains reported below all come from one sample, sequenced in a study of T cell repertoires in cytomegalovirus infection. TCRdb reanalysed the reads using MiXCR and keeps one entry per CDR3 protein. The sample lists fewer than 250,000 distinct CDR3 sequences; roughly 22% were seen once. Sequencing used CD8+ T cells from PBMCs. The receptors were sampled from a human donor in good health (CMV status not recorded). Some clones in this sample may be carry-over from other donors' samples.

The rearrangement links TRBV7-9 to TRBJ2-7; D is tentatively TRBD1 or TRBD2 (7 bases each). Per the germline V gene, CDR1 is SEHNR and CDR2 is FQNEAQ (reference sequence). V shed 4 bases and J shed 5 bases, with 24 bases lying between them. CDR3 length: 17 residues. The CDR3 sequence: CASSSIRGGRLFHEQYF. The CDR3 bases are TGTGCCAGCAGCTCCATCAGGGGGGGGCGCCTTTTTCACGAGCAGTACTTC.

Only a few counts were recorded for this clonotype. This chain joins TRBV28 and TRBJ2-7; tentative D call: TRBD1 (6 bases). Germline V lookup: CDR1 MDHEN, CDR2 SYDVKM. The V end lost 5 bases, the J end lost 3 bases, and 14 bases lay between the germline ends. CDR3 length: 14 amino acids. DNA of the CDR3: TGTGCCAGCAGTCCTAGGGGGTCACTCTACGAGCAGTACTTC. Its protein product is CASSPRGSLYEQYF.

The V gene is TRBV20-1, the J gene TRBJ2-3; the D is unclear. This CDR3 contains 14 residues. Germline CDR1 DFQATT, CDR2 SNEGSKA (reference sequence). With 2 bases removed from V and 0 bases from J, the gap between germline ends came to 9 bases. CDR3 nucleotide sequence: TGCAGTGCTAGACCCCCGGGTAGCACAGATACGCAGTATTTT. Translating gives CSARPPGSTDTQYF.

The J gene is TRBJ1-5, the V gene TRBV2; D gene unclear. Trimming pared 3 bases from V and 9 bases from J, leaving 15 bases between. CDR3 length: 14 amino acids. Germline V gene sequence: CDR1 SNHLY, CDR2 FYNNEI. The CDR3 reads CASSDFDRAGPQHF. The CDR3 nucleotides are TGTGCCAGCAGTGACTTTGACCGGGCGGGGCCCCAGCATTTT.

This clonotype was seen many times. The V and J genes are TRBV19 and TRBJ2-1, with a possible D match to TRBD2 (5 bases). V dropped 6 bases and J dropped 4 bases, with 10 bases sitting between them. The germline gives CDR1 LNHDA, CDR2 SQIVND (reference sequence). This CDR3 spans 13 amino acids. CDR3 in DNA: TGTGCCAGTAGCTCCACGGGATACAATGAGCAGTTCTTC. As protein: CASSSTGYNEQFF.